This T cell receptor beta chain was recovered during a study of blood T cell repertoires in COVID-19. Whole-study context: Samples of COVID-19 (acute and convalescent) were obtained from the United States, Italy and Spain. The analysed material was cDNA or gDNA that came from T cells, B-cell-depleted T cells, or PBMCs.

The CDR3 spans 16 residues. Trimming removed 2 bases from V and 4 bases from J; junction bases left unmatched: 7. CDR1 MGHDK and CDR2 SYGVNS come from the germline V gene. In the authors' methods: Amplified reference gene primers provided the basis for estimating nucleated cell counts. The data were produced by immunoSEQ multiplex PCR, yet TCRdb's version contains in-frame clones alone and is incomplete. The V and J calls and clone size were taken over from that table, and D and trimming were inferred from the DNA. This table has about 110,000 clones, 86% appearing once. This TCR came from a man aged 35-49 years with acute or convalescent COVID-19. The chain joins TRBV25-1 to TRBJ2-2; 7 bases are a match to TRBD1. The sample consisted of peripheral blood. CDR3 region: CASSEPTGVGTGELFF. The CDR3 nucleotides read TGTGCCAGCAGTGAACCAACAGGGGTTGGCACCGGGGAGCTGTTTTTT.